This T cell receptor beta chain was found in a study of T cells after yellow fever vaccination. Study context: Fractions of low cell number were prepared using SMART-Seq v4 Ultra Low Input.

Study results and caveats: FACS-sorted repertoires could harbor abundant contaminating bulk-population clonotypes. Booster samples showed a return of most primary-vaccination clones (about 97% CD4, 80% to 90% CD8).

Germline lookup yields CDR1 SEHNR and CDR2 FQNEAQ (reference sequence). The CDR3 extends over 15 amino acids. Trimming pared 8 bases from V and 4 bases from J, leaving 17 bases between. By 5'RACE template switching, TCR cDNA was produced, with a universal primer site and UMIs added in the process. TCRdb called the 5' RACE reads again in MiXCR, with one record for every CDR3 protein. Among more than 350,000 distinct CDR3 sequences, 11% were seen once, and the ten largest hold more than 15%. This clonotype was picked up a small number of times. What it binds is not known. The J gene is TRBJ2-2, the V gene TRBV7-9; D may correspond to TRBD1 or TRBD2 (5 bases each). The sequence was obtained from a man aged 18 to 29 who received the YFV17D yellow fever vaccine. The specimen comprised PBMCs, sampled on the day of the first yellow fever vaccination. The CDR3 protein is CASGERGLGTGELFF. In DNA form, the CDR3 reads TGTGCCAGCGGGGAGAGGGGCCTGGGCACCGGGGAGCTGTTTTTT.